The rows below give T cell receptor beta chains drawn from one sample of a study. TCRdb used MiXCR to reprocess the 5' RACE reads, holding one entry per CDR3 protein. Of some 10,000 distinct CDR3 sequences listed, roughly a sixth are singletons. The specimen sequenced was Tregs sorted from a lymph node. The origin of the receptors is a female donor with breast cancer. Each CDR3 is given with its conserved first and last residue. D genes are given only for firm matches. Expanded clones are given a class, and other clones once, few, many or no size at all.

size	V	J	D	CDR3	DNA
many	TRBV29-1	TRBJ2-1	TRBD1	CSAPGTGGNEQFF	TGCAGCGCTCCTGGGACAGGGGGCAATGAGCAGTTCTTC
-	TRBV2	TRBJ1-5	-	CASNYDSLNQPQHF	TGTGCCAGCAACTATGACTCCCTCAATCAGCCCCAGCATTTT
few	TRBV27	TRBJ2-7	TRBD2	CASSRDYNSYEQYF	TGCGCCAGCAGCCGGGACTACAATTCCTACGAGCAGTACTTC
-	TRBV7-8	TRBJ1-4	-	CASSREEKLFF	TGTGCCAGCAGCCGGGAGGAAAAACTGTTTTTT
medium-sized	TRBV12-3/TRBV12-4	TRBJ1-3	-	CASSPSSNTIYF	TGTGCCAGCTCACCCTCGTCAAACACCATATATTTT
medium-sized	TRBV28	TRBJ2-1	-	CASTDPGTLNNEQFF	TGTGCCAGCACCGACCCAGGGACTTTGAACAATGAGCAGTTCTTC
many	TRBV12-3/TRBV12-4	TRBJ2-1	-	CASRSVPSYNEQFF	TGTGCCAGCAGGTCGGTACCCTCCTACAATGAGCAGTTCTTC
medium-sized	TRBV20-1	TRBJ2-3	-	CSARMATDTQYF	TGCAGTGCTAGAATGGCTACTGATACGCAGTATTTT
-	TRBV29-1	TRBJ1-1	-	CSVEDLRGGTEAFF	TGCAGCGTTGAAGATCTAAGGGGAGGCACTGAAGCTTTCTTT
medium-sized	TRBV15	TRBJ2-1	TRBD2	CATSRDREAVSYNEQFF	TGTGCCACCAGCAGAGATCGGGAGGCGGTCTCCTACAATGAGCAGTTCTTC
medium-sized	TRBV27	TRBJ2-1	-	CASSFKRVTYEQFF	TGTGCCAGCAGTTTCAAAAGGGTAACGTATGAGCAGTTCTTC
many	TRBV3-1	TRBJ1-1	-	CASRAGANTEAFF	TGTGCCAGCAGGGCGGGGGCTAACACTGAAGCTTTCTTT
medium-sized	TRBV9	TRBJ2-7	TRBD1	CASSVGAQGAGYEQYF	TGTGCCAGCAGCGTGGGAGCCCAGGGGGCCGGGTACGAGCAGTACTTC
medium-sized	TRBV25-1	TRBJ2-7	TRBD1	CASSESSDRGSYEQYF	TGTGCCAGCAGTGAATCCTCGGACAGGGGTTCCTACGAGCAGTACTTC
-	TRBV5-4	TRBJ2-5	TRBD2	CASSLFSGRAGETQYF	TGTGCCAGCAGCTTGTTTAGCGGGAGGGCGGGGGAGACCCAGTACTTC
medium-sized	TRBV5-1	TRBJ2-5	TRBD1	CASSQGQGQETQYF	TGCGCCAGCAGCCAGGGACAGGGCCAAGAGACCCAGTACTTC
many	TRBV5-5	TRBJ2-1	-	CASSFGPGQNEQFF	TGTGCCAGCAGCTTCGGTCCCGGACAGAATGAGCAGTTCTTC
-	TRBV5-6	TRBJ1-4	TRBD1	CASSFRGQEKLFF	TGTGCCAGCAGCTTCAGGGGGCAAGAAAAACTGTTTTTT
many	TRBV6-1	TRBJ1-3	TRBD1	CASSPGQYSGNTIYF	TGTGCCAGCAGCCCGGGACAGTACTCTGGAAACACCATATATTTT
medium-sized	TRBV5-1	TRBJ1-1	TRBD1	CASSFGDRDTEAFF	TGCGCCAGCAGCTTTGGAGACAGGGACACTGAAGCTTTCTTT
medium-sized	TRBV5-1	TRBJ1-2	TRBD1	CASSPDRGQWGYTF	TGCGCCAGCAGCCCGGACAGGGGGCAATGGGGCTACACCTTC